The 25 T cell receptor beta chains below were found in one sample sequenced in a study of blood T cells in healthy people across ages. Using a J-beta primer mix together with a sample-barcoded 5' primer, a second PCR was run for roughly 7 to 12 cycles. MiXCR was run by TCRdb on the 5' RACE reads, yielding one entry per CDR3 protein. Of approximately 830,000 distinct CDR3 sequences in the sample, about 59% are singletons; the top ten hold roughly a quarter. The sequenced sample was blood. Every receptor here comes from a man in his thirties or forties in good health.

Only a few counts were recorded for this clonotype. This chain uses TRBV27 with TRBJ1-2; D gene ambiguous. The length of the CDR3 is 13 residues. Germline CDR1 reads MNHEY; CDR2 reads SMNVEV (reference sequence). V was trimmed by 5 bases and J by 7 bases, leaving 14 bases between them. This chain's CDR3 is CASSPHPLLGYTF. The CDR3, as DNA: TGTGCCAGCAGTCCCCACCCATTGCTTGGCTACACCTTC.

The genes are TRBV21-1 and TRBJ2-7; whether TRBD1, the table's D call, matches the DNA was not checked. The J call is in doubt because the DNA end fits TRBJ2-5 better. TRBV21-1 is described as a pseudogene. The CDR3 sequence is 15 residues long. CDR3 protein: CASSKELGQEETQYF. The CDR3 region has the DNA TGTGCCAGCAGCAAAGAATTGGGACAGGAGGAGACCCAGTACTTC.

The rearrangement joins TRBV6-6 to TRBJ2-4, with a possible D match to TRBD1 (6 bases). V was cut by 7 bases and J by 15 bases, with 19 bases left in between. Germline loops: CDR1 MNHNY, CDR2 SVGAGI (reference sequence). CDR3 length: 12 residues. The CDR3 coding sequence is TGTGCCAGCACCGAGACAGGAACATTAACGTACTTC. Protein: CASTETGTLTYF.

V usage is TRBV27 and J usage is TRBJ2-5, with TRBD1 identical over 9 bases. The J call may be incorrect, as the DNA end agrees better with TRBJ2-7. The CDR3 spans 15 residues. The germline CDR1 and CDR2 sequences are MNHEY and SMNVEV (reference sequence). Written as DNA, the CDR3 is TGTGCCAGCAGTTTATCGGGACAGGGTCGAAACGAGCAGTACTTC. Encoded protein: CASSLSGQGRNEQYF.

The chain uses TRBV6-5 and TRBJ1-2; D is unresolved. This CDR3 contains 16 residues. Germline values: CDR1 MNHEY, CDR2 SVGAGI. V was cut by 0 bases and J by 2 bases, with 13 bases left in between. DNA for the CDR3: TGTGCCAGCAGTTACTCAGCAGGAATAGGGAACTATGGCTACACCTTC. Protein sequence: CASSYSAGIGNYGYTF.

This clonotype was seen only a few times. The J gene is TRBJ2-5, the V gene TRBV2; tentative D call: TRBD1 (5 bases). The CDR3 is 15 amino acids. Germline V gene sequence: CDR1 SNHLY, CDR2 FYNNEI. The V gene lost 4 bases and the J gene lost 7 bases, with 19 bases spanning the gap. CDR3: CASSARSAGSGTQYF. DNA for the CDR3: TGTGCCAGCAGTGCAAGGAGTGCAGGGTCAGGGACCCAGTACTTC.

Comments on this clonotype: A junction boundary mismatches the germline segment, possibly from a read error. This chain uses TRBV10-3 with TRBJ2-6; either TRBD1 or TRBD2 may supply D (5 bases each). Germline V gene data show CDR1 as ENHRY and CDR2 as SYGVKD. This CDR3 is built from 18 residues. The CDR3 bases are TGTGCCACCGCAGGTGGTCGCGGAGGCTTCTCTGGGGCCAACGTCCTGACTTTT. This codes for CATAGGRGGFSGANVLTF.

This clonotype was seen just once. The chain recombines TRBV9 with TRBJ1-2; the match to TRBD1 covers 7 bases. CDR3 length: 15 residues. Germline values: CDR1 SGDLS, CDR2 YYNGEE. V was pared by 4 bases and J by 0 bases, with 6 bases of the junction left unmatched. The CDR3 DNA reads TGTGCCAGCAGCAACAGGGGCGTAGCTAACTATGGCTACACCTTC. Translating it yields CASSNRGVANYGYTF.

The genes are TRBV6-5 and TRBJ2-1; 11 nucleotides match TRBD2. This CDR3 has 16 residues. The germline gives CDR1 MNHEY, CDR2 SVGAGI. Germline trimming cut 0 bases from V and 8 bases from J; bases unmatched to any gene: 6. Written as DNA, the CDR3 is TGTGCCAGCAGTTACTCGGGTAGCGGGGGGGCAGATGAGCAGTTCTTC. It translates to CASSYSGSGGADEQFF.

This chain joins TRBV11-2 and TRBJ2-1; 7 nucleotides agree with TRBD1. The CDR3 length is 14 residues. The J segment lost 8 bases and the V segment lost 5 bases, leaving 9 bases of the junction unmatched. Germline V gene data show CDR1 as SGHAT and CDR2 as FQNNGV. Here the CDR3 reads CASSQTGTDHEQFF. The CDR3 nucleotides read TGTGCCAGCAGCCAGACAGGGACCGACCATGAGCAGTTCTTC.

The V gene is TRBV28, the J gene TRBJ2-1; D gene unclear. CDR3 size: 13 residues. The ends were cut back, 5 bases at V and 2 bases at J, with 7 bases in the middle. Germline V gene lookup returns CDR1 MDHEN and CDR2 SYDVKM. CDR3 sequence (DNA): TGTGCCAGCAGTAAAGATACCTACAATGAGCAGTTCTTC. This encodes CASSKDTYNEQFF.

This clonotype has just a few counts. The chain couples TRBV4-1 to TRBJ2-3; 9 bases match TRBD2. The junction had 12 bases not matched to a gene; V was cut back by 6 bases and J by 2 bases. Germline loops: CDR1 MGHRA, CDR2 YSYEKL. This CDR3 is 17 amino acids long. The CDR3 here is CASSSGLAEASTDTQYF. For the CDR3, the DNA is TGCGCCAGCAGTTCGGGACTAGCCGAAGCATCCACAGATACGCAGTATTTT.

This rearrangement joins TRBV6-1 to TRBJ2-1; D call uncertain. V was trimmed by 3 bases and J by 10 bases, leaving 10 bases between them. The CDR3 covers 12 residues. Germline V gene lookup returns CDR1 MNHNS and CDR2 SASEGT. The CDR3 coding sequence is TGTGCCAGCAGTGACGGTTGGGTGGAGCAGTTCTTC. Translation gives CASSDGWVEQFF.

This chain links TRBV20-1 with TRBJ1-2; TRBD1 might be the D (5 bases). Trimming cost V 2 bases and J 5 bases, with 18 bases left between them. The CDR3 consists of 15 residues. Germline V gene sequence: CDR1 DFQATT, CDR2 SNEGSKA (reference sequence). The CDR3 DNA follows: TGCAGTGCTAGACGGCAGGGTACCTTCCAATATGGCTACACCTTC. This gives the protein CSARRQGTFQYGYTF.

The chain joins TRBV7-3 to TRBJ2-1; D is perhaps TRBD2 (6 bases). CDR1 and CDR2 from the germline V gene are SGHTA and FQGTGA. The CDR3 length is 16 residues. Trimming pared 3 bases from V and 5 bases from J, leaving 17 bases between. The CDR3 DNA reads as TGTGCCAGCAGCTTTTTTGGGGGACTCACGGACAATGAGCAGTTCTTC. Translated, it gives CASSFFGGLTDNEQFF.

Only a few counts were recorded for this clonotype. This CDR3 reads CASSLRDSSREQFF. CDR3 nucleotide sequence: TGCGCCAGCAGCCTCAGGGACTCCTCGCGGGAGCAGTTCTTC. The V call is TRBV4-3, the J call TRBJ2-1; TRBD2 might be the D (6 bases). Trimming removed 4 bases from V and 10 bases from J, with 17 bases in between. The CDR3 extends over 14 amino acids. Germline lookup yields CDR1 LGHNA and CDR2 YSLEER.

The chain combines TRBV7-8 with TRBJ2-5, with D perhaps TRBD1 (6 bases). The germline V gene has CDR1 SGHVS and CDR2 FQNEAQ. The CDR3 runs 14 residues. V shed 5 bases and J shed 4 bases, with 14 bases lying between them. DNA for the CDR3: TGTGCCAGCAGCGTAGACTCAGGGGTAGAGACCCAGTACTTC. This sequence encodes CASSVDSGVETQYF.

J is TRBJ1-1 and V is TRBV4-2; D call uncertain. Trimming removed 2 bases at V and 1 base at J, with 5 bases between. The CDR3 totals 13 residues. CDR1 is LGHNA, CDR2 YNFKEQ, per germline. As DNA, the CDR3 is TGTGCCAGCAGCCAAAACAGGAACACTGAAGCTTTCTTT. This encodes CASSQNRNTEAFF.

The rearrangement uses TRBV9 and TRBJ2-3; 9 bases align to TRBD1. The CDR3 runs to 15 residues. Germline V gene sequence: CDR1 SGDLS, CDR2 YYNGEE. V lost 3 bases and J lost 3; bases outside the gene matches: 5. The CDR3 sequence is CASSDWDRDTDTQYF. DNA for the CDR3: TGTGCCAGCAGCGATTGGGACAGGGATACAGATACGCAGTATTTT.

The chain combines TRBV20-1 with TRBJ2-5; 12 bases line up with TRBD2. The junction had 4 bases not matched to a gene; V was cut back by 4 bases and J by 4 bases. There are 14 residues in the CDR3. CDR1 is DFQATT and CDR2 is SNEGSKA in the germline V gene (reference sequence). Here the CDR3 reads CSAIRTSGAETQYF. Written as DNA, the CDR3 is TGCAGTGCTATACGGACTAGCGGGGCAGAGACCCAGTACTTC.

The chain is built from TRBV9 and TRBJ1-4; TRBD1 agrees at 7 bases. The CDR3 has 15 residues. Germline V lookup: CDR1 SGDLS, CDR2 YYNGEE. V dropped 3 bases and J dropped 8; count of bases not matched to a gene: 10. Written as DNA, the CDR3 is TGTGCCAGCAGCGGGGACGGGACAGTTGAAGAAAAACTGTTTTTT. This translates into CASSGDGTVEEKLFF.

V is TRBV28 and J is TRBJ2-3; TRBD1 agrees at 10 bases. V lost 9 bases to trimming and J lost 2 bases; unmatched junction nucleotides: 5. Germline-derived CDR1 and CDR2 are MDHEN and SYDVKM. The CDR3 sequence is 14 residues long. As DNA, the CDR3 is TGTGCCAGTACCGGGACAGGGGACACAGATACGCAGTATTTT. Its protein is CASTGTGDTDTQYF. The full variable domain, its missing parts supplied by reference TRBV28 and TRBJ2-3, is DVKVTQSSRYLVKRTGEKVFLECVQDMDHENMFWYRQDPGLGLRLIYFSYDVKMKEKGDIPEGYSVSREKKERFSLILESASTNQTSMYLCASTGTGDTDTQYFGPGTRLTVL.

The rearrangement joins TRBV29-1 to TRBJ1-1, with D unresolved. Germline V CDR1 and CDR2: SQVTM, ANQGSEA. V was pared by 2 bases and J by 11 bases, with 9 bases between. The CDR3 spans 10 residues. The CDR3 loop is CSVEPAAAFF. CDR3 in DNA: TGCAGCGTTGAACCGGCAGCGGCTTTCTTT. Combining the CDR3 with reference TRBV29-1 and TRBJ1-1 gives the whole variable domain SAVISQKPSRDICQRGTSLTIQCQVDSQVTMMFWYRQQPGQSLTLIATANQGSEATYESGFVIDKFPISRPNLTFSTLTVSNMSPEDSSIYLCSVEPAAAFFGQGTRLTVV.

This clonotype was counted between two and nine times. The chain combines TRBV12-3 or TRBV12-4 with TRBJ2-5, with TRBD2 matching 7 bases. Trimming at V came to 6 bases and at J to 5 bases, leaving 9 bases not matched to a gene. The length of the CDR3 is 14 residues. In DNA form, the CDR3 reads TGTGCCAGCAGCAAAGGGGAGGGTTTGGAGACCCAGTACTTC. Amino acids: CASSKGEGLETQYF.

The V call is TRBV20-1, the J call TRBJ1-6; tentative D call: TRBD1 (5 bases). The germline V gene has CDR1 DFQATT and CDR2 SNEGSKA (reference sequence). The CDR3 runs 13 residues. V gave up 6 bases and J gave up 14 bases, with 20 bases separating them. The chain's CDR3 is CSAWDGGGFTLHF. The CDR3 DNA reads TGCAGTGCCTGGGACGGGGGTGGTTTTACCCTCCACTTT.